The entry below gives a single T cell receptor beta chain sequence along with its context. The antigen remains undetermined. This specimen comes from a study of cytomegalovirus exposure and HLA in healthy donors. PCR used 60 Vbeta primers and 13 Jbeta primers. Sequencing used immunoSEQ multiplex PCR; TCRdb keeps in-frame clones, though not all of them. There are 130,000 to 150,000 clones in the sample; 75% to 90% occur only once, and 2.5% to 3.5% lies in the top ten. Findings of the study overall: A few chains tied to CMV proved CMV antigen-specific in vitro. It was in a later analysis that TCR association rates were seen to vary by HLA locus, highest for DRB1 and lowest for HLA-C. The Asian-associated ancestry cluster reportedly had fewer N-insertions than the approximately 690-donor mean in a later analysis. Earlier analysis found most TCR beta V segments productive about 87% or about 30% of the time.

This CDR3 comprises 15 residues. V lost 4 bases, J lost 7 bases, and 5 bases stayed unmatched. Germline V gives CDR1 SGHDN, CDR2 FVKESK. This TCR was recovered from a woman aged 25 to 39 in good health and CMV-seronegative. The source material was PBMCs. The J gene is TRBJ1-6, the V gene TRBV14, with 9 bases aligning to TRBD1. The chain's CDR3 is CASSRIQGANSPLHF. CDR3 DNA: TGTGCCAGCAGCCGGATACAGGGGGCGAATTCACCCCTCCACTTT.